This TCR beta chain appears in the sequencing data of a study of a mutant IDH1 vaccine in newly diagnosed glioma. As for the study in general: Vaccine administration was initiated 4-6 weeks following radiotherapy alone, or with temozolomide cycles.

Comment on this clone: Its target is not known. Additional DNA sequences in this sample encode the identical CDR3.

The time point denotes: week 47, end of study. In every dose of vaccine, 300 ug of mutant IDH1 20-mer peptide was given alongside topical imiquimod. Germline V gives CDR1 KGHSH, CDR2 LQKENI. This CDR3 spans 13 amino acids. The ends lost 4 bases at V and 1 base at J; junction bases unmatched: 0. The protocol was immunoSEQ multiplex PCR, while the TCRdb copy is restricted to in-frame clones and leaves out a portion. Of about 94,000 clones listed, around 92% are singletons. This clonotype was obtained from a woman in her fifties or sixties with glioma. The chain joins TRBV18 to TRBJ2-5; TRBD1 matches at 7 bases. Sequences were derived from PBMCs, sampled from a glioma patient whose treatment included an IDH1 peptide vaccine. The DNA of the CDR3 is TGTGCCAGCTCACGGGACAGCCAAGAGACCCAGTACTTC. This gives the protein CASSRDSQETQYF.